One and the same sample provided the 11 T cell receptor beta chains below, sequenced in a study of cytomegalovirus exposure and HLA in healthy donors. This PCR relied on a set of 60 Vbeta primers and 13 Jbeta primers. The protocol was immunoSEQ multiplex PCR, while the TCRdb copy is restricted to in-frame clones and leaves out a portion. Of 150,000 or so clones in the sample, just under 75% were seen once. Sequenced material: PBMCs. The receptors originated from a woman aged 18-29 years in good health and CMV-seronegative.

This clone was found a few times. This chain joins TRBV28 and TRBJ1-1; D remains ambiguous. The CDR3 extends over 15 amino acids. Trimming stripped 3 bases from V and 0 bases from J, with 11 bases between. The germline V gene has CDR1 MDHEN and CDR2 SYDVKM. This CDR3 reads CASSFFRGLNTEAFF. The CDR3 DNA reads TGTGCCAGCAGTTTTTTTCGGGGATTGAACACTGAAGCTTTCTTT. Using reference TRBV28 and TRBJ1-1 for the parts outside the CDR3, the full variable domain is DVKVTQSSRYLVKRTGEKVFLECVQDMDHENMFWYRQDPGLGLRLIYFSYDVKMKEKGDIPEGYSVSREKKERFSLILESASTNQTSMYLCASSFFRGLNTEAFFGQGTRLTVV.

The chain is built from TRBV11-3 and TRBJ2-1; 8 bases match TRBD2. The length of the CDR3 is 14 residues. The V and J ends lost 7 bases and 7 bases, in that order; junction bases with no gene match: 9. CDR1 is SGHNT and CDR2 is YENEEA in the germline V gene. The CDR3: CASIHRGGENEQFF. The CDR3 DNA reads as TGTGCCAGCATCCACCGGGGGGGAGAGAATGAGCAGTTCTTC. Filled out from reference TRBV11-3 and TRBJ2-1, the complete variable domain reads EAGVVQSPRYKIIEKKQPVAFWCNPISGHNTLYWYLQNLGQGPELLIRYENEEAVDDSQLPKDRFSAERLKGVDSTLKIQPAELGDSAVYLCASIHRGGENEQFFGPGTRLTVL.

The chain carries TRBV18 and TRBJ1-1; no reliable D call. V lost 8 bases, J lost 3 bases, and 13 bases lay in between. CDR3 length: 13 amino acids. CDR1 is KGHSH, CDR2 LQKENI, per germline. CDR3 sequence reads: CASPMGRYTEAFF. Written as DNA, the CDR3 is TGTGCCAGCCCGATGGGGAGGTACACTGAAGCTTTCTTT.

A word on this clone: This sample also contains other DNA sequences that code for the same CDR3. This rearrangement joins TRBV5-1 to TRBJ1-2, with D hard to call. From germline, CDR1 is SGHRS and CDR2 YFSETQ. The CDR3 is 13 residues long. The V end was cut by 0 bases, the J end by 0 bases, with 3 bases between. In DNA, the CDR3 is TGCGCCAGCAGCTTGGACTCTAACTATGGCTACACCTTC. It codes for CASSLDSNYGYTF.

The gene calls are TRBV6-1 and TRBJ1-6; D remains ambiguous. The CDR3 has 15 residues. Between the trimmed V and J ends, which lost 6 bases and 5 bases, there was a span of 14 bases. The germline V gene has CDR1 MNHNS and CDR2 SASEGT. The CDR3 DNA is TGTGCCAGCAGATCCTTCGAAAACAATAATTCACCCCTCCACTTT. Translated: CASRSFENNNSPLHF.

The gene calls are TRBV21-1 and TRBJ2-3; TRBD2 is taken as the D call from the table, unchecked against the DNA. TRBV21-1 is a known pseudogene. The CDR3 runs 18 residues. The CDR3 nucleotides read TGTGCCAGCAGCAAAGAATGGGGGACTTTTTGGGGCACAGATACGCAGTATTTT. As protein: CASSKEWGTFWGTDTQYF.

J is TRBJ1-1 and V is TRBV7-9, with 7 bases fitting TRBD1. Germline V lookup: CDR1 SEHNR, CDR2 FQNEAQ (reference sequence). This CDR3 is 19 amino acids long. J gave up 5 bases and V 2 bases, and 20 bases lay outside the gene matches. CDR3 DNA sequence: TGTGCCAGCAGCTTACAGAAGTCAGGGGGAAAGAAGAGTGGAACTGAAGCTTTCTTT. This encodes CASSLQKSGGKKSGTEAFF.

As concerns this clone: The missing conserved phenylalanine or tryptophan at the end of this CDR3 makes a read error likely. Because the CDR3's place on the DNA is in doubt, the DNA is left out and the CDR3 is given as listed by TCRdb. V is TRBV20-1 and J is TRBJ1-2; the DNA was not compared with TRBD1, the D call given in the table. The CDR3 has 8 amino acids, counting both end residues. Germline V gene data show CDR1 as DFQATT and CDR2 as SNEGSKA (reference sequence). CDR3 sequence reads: CSAARHRP.

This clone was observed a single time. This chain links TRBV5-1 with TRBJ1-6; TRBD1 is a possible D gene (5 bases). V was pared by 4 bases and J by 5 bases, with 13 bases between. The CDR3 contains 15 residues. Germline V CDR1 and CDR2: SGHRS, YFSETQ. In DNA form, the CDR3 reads TGCGCCAGCAGCCGGGGGGAGACAGATAATTCACCCCTCCACTTT. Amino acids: CASSRGETDNSPLHF. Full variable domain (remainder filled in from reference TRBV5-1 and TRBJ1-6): KAGVTQTPRYLIKTRGQQVTLSCSPISGHRSVSWYQQTPGQGLQFLFEYFSETQRNKGNFPGRFSGRQFSNSRSEMNVSTLELGDSALYLCASSRGETDNSPLHFGNGTRLTVT.

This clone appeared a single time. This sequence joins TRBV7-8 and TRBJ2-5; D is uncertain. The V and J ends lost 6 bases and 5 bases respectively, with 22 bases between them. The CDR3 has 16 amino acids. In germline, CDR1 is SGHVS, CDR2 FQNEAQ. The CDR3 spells CASSELAAPSRETQYF. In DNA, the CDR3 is TGTGCCAGCAGTGAGCTGGCAGCGCCGAGTAGGGAGACCCAGTACTTC.

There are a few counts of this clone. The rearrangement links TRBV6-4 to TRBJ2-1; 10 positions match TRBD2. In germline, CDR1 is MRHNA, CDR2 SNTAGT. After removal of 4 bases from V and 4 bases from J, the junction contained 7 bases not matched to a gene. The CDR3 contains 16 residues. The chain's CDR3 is CASSATGTSEYNEQFF. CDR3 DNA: TGTGCCAGCAGTGCTACCGGGACTAGCGAATACAATGAGCAGTTCTTC.